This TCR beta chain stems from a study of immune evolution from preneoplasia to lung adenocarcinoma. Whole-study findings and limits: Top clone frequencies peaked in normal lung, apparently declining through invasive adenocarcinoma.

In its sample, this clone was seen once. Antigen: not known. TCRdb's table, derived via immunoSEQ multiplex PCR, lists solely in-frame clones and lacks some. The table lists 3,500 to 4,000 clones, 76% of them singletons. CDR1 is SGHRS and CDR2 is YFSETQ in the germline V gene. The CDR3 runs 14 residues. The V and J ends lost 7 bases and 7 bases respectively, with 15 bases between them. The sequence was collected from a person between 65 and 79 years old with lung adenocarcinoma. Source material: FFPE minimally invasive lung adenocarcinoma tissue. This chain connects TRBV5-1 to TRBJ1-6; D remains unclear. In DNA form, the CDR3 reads TGCGCCAGCCGCCCGCCTGAGGGAAATTCACCCCTCCACTTT. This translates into CASRPPEGNSPLHF.